The rows below give T cell receptor beta chains drawn from one sample of a study of PD-L1 blockade in urothelial cancer. TCRdb's copy holds only in-frame clones and misses some; the assay was immunoSEQ multiplex PCR. The sample has 83,000 or so clones; approximately 82% are singletons. Sequencing used PBMCs, obtained around atezolizumab (anti-PD-L1) treatment. All receptors derive from a man between 70 and 80 years old with urothelial cancer. Both conserved end residues are part of each CDR3. D genes are given only for firm matches. Clone sizes are given selectively: once, few, many, or a class where the clone is expanded.

>.|.|TRBJ1-1|TRBV4-3
CASSQEIGANTEAFF
TGCGCCAGCAGCCAAGAAATAGGGGCGAACACTGAAGCTTTCTTT
>.|TRBD1|TRBJ2-2|TRBV19
CASSSLTGENTGELFF
TGTGCCAGTAGTTCTCTTACAGGGGAGAACACCGGGGAGCTGTTTTTT
>.|.|TRBJ2-6|TRBV5-1
CASRGGGATGANVLTF
TGCGCCAGCAGAGGAGGGGGGGCTACTGGGGCCAACGTCCTGACTTTC
>.|TRBD1|TRBJ1-5|TRBV12-5
CASGLGDRGQPQHF
TGTGCTAGTGGTTTGGGAGACAGGGGACAGCCCCAGCATTTT
>.|TRBD1|TRBJ1-3|TRBV6-6
CASSPSQGAGNTIYF
TGTGCCAGCAGTCCGTCCCAGGGGGCAGGAAACACCATATATTTT
>.|.|TRBJ1-4|TRBV7-9
CASRGGSNEKLFF
TGTGCCAGCAGAGGGGGTTCTAATGAAAAACTGTTTTTT
>.|.|TRBJ2-7|TRBV6-5
CASSYPGSREQYF
TGTGCCAGCAGTTACCCCGGGAGCCGCGAGCAGTACTTC
>.|.|TRBJ1-1|TRBV27
CASSLTSSPIPEAFF
TGTGCCAGCAGTCTCACCTCGAGTCCCATCCCTGAAGCTTTCTTT
>.|.|TRBJ2-3|TRBV9
CASSVGQRPTDTQYF
TGTGCCAGCAGCGTAGGACAGAGACCCACAGATACGCAGTATTTT
>.|.|TRBJ2-7|TRBV7-9
CASSGGRSYEQYF
TGTGCCAGCAGCGGGGGCCGGAGCTACGAGCAGTACTTC
>.|TRBD2|TRBJ2-2|TRBV7-8
CASSHSRLAANTGELFF
TGTGCCAGCAGCCATTCCCGACTAGCGGCAAACACCGGGGAGCTGTTTTTT
>.|TRBD2|TRBJ2-7|TRBV5-1
CASGPFSGRAIVEQYF
TGCGCCAGCGGACCCTTTAGCGGGAGGGCTATCGTGGAGCAGTACTTC
>.|TRBD2|TRBJ2-3|TRBV7-3
CASSGTSGSDTQYF
TGTGCCAGCAGCGGGACTAGCGGGTCAGATACGCAGTATTTT
>.|TRBD1|TRBJ2-7|TRBV5-4
CASSLVGQGAEQYF
TGTGCCAGCAGCTTGGTGGGACAGGGGGCCGAGCAGTACTTC
>.|TRBD1|TRBJ1-3|TRBV9
CASSDNRGTGNTIYF
TGTGCCAGCAGTGACAACAGGGGGACTGGAAACACCATATATTTT
>.|TRBD1|TRBJ1-1|TRBV2
CASRRQGPEAFF
TGTGCCAGCAGAAGACAGGGGCCTGAAGCTTTCTTT
>.|.|TRBJ1-1|TRBV29-1
CSVGSFNTEAFF
TGCAGCGTTGGGAGTTTTAACACTGAAGCTTTCTTT
>.|TRBD2|TRBJ2-3|TRBV11-2
CATAGGFIDTQYF
TGTGCCACGGCGGGGGGTTTTATAGATACGCAGTATTTT
>.|TRBD2|TRBJ2-1|TRBV11-1
CASSLPGLVYNEQFF
TGTGCCAGCAGCTTGCCGGGACTAGTCTACAATGAGCAGTTCTTC
>few|.|TRBJ1-5|TRBV30
CSTAGGLRQPQHF
TGTTCGACTGCCGGGGGACTTCGACAGCCCCAGCATTTT
>.|.|TRBJ1-5|TRBV6-5
CASSYSGGGNQPQHF
TGTGCCAGCAGTTACTCAGGGGGGGGCAATCAGCCCCAGCATTTT
>.|.|TRBJ1-2|TRBV5-1
CASSLVGASYGYTF
TGCGCCAGCAGCTTGGTGGGGGCCTCCTATGGCTACACCTTC
>.|.|TRBJ2-3|TRBV6-5
CASSSTGGRSTDTQYF
TGTGCCAGCAGTTCTACCGGGGGACGCAGCACAGATACGCAGTATTTT
>few|.|TRBJ2-2|TRBV19
CASRVTSGVVGTGELFF
TGTGCCAGTCGAGTGACCTCGGGGGTGGTAGGCACCGGGGAGCTGTTTTTT
>.|TRBD2|TRBJ2-7|TRBV27
CASRLLAGSYEQYF
TGTGCCAGCAGGCTACTAGCGGGATCCTACGAGCAGTACTTC
>.|TRBD1|TRBJ2-2|TRBV10-3
CAISGTGAVNTGELFF
TGTGCCATCAGTGGGACAGGGGCCGTGAACACCGGGGAGCTGTTTTTT
>.|.|TRBJ1-1|TRBV5-1
CASKWEEGMNTEAFF
TGCGCCAGCAAATGGGAGGAGGGAATGAACACTGAAGCTTTCTTT
>.|.|TRBJ2-7|TRBV5-1
CASNREGSGYEQYF
TGCGCCAGCAATCGAGAGGGCTCGGGCTACGAGCAGTACTTC
>few|.|TRBJ1-5|TRBV6-1
CASSDIGVWGNQPQHF
TGTGCCAGCAGTGACATAGGGGTATGGGGCAATCAGCCCCAGCATTTT
>.|.|TRBJ2-7|TRBV10-3
CAISESLPHQGSSYEQYF
TGTGCCATCAGTGAGTCGCTACCCCACCAGGGGTCCTCCTACGAGCAGTACTTC
>.|TRBD1|TRBJ2-4|TRBV5-4
CASSVGTGRIQYF
TGTGCCAGCAGCGTCGGGACAGGGAGGATTCAGTACTTC
>.|TRBD1|TRBJ1-3|TRBV9
CASSVGRGREVDTIYF
TGTGCCAGCAGCGTAGGTAGGGGGCGAGAGGTGGACACCATATATTTT
>.|.|TRBJ1-1|TRBV5-5
CASSLMGGHTEAFF
TGTGCCAGCAGCTTGATGGGAGGGCACACTGAAGCTTTCTTT
>.|.|TRBJ2-7|TRBV23-1
CASSQSGDYHYEQYF
TGCGCCAGCAGTCAATCAGGTGACTACCACTACGAGCAGTACTTC
>.|.|TRBJ1-5|TRBV12-5
CASGLVPGISNQPQHF
TGTGCTAGTGGTTTGGTACCGGGGATTAGCAATCAGCCCCAGCATTTT
>once|.|TRBJ2-5|TRBV15
CATSRGEAGETQYF
TGTGCCACCAGCAGGGGGGAGGCCGGAGAGACCCAGTACTTC
>.|.|TRBJ1-1|TRBV6-5
CASSYLVSRNTEAFF
TGTGCCAGCAGTTACCTTGTTTCCCGGAACACTGAAGCTTTCTTT
>.|TRBD1|TRBJ1-3|TRBV9
CASSVGTGGLGNTIYF
TGTGCCAGCAGCGTCGGGACAGGGGGACTGGGAAACACCATATATTTT
>.|.|TRBJ1-1|TRBV19
CASNEGERTEAFF
TGTGCCAGTAATGAGGGGGAGCGGACTGAAGCTTTCTTT
>.|.|TRBJ1-5|TRBV5-6
CASSNTQGFGNQPQHF
TGTGCCAGCAGCAACACACAGGGTTTCGGCAATCAGCCCCAGCATTTT
>.|.|TRBJ2-7|TRBV7-9
CASSLDGSSYEQYF
TGTGCCAGCAGCTTAGATGGGAGCTCCTACGAGCAGTACTTC